This T cell receptor (beta chain) was identified in a study of T cell responses to AZD1222 COVID-19 vaccine. The CDR3 runs 14 residues. Germline CDR1 and CDR2: SGHRS and YFSETQ. V gave up 3 bases and J gave up 2 bases; unmatched junction bases: 3. This table comes from immunoSEQ multiplex PCR, and its TCRdb copy is limited to in-frame clones, with some not included. The sample yields roughly 120,000 clones, roughly 85% seen once. On this clone itself: Its antigen remains unidentified.

Study results and caveats: Clonal diversity was possibly underestimated, and white British individuals and females predominated among donors. Compared with day 0, the breadth and depth of the Spike-specific TCR repertoire rose significantly after two doses of AZD1222. Baseline seropositivity characterized only six AZD1222 recipients.

The chain has TRBV5-1 and TRBJ2-3; TRBD1 agrees at 7 bases. This TCR derives from an adult in good health. The sequencing used peripheral blood, collected on day 0 of AZD1222 vaccination. The CDR3, as DNA: TGCGCCAGCAGCTCGGGACAGCACACAGATACGCAGTATTTT. Residues: CASSSGQHTDTQYF.